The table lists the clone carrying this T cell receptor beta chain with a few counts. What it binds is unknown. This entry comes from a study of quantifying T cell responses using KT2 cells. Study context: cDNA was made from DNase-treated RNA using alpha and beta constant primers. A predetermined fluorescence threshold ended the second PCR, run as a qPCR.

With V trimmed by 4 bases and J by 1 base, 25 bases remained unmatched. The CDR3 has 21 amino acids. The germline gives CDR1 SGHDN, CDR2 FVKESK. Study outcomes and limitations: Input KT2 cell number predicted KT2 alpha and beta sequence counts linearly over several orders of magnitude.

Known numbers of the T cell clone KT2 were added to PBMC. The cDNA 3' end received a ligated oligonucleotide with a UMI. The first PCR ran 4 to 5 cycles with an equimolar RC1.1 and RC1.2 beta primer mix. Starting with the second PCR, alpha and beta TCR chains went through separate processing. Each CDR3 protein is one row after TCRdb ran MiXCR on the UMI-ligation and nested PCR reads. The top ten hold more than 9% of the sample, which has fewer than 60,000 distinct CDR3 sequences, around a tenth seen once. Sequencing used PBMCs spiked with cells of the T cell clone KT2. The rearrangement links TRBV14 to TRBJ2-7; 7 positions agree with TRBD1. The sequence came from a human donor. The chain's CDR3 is CASSPTPDREGARWMSYEQYF. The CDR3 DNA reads TGTGCCAGCAGCCCGACGCCCGACAGGGAAGGCGCCAGGTGGATGTCCTACGAGCAGTACTTC.